Below are 22 T cell receptor beta chains sequenced from a single sample in a study of neurological immune-mediated disorders. TCRdb passed the 5' RACE reads through MiXCR, listing each CDR3 protein once. Of tens of thousands of distinct CDR3 sequences in the sample, 10% are singletons; the top ten hold about 5.2%. The sequencing input was PBMCs. The receptors derive from an older man with HTLV-1-associated myelopathy (HAM/TSP).

The sample holds many counts of this clonotype. The V call is TRBV6-5, the J call TRBJ2-1; 7 nucleotides line up with TRBD2. The CDR3 runs 14 residues. V lost 10 bases, J lost 7 bases, and 13 bases stayed unmatched. Germline V gene lookup returns CDR1 MNHEY and CDR2 SVGAGI. The CDR3 bases are TGTGCCACCCGGGGCGCCGGGAGGAGTAATGAGCAGTTCTTC. Encoded protein: CATRGAGRSNEQFF.

This clonotype was counted at least ten times. This chain connects TRBV29-1 to TRBJ2-1; a weak D match, TRBD2 (5 bases). The CDR3 is 11 amino acids. V lost 7 bases, J lost 7 bases, and 11 bases lay in between. Germline lookup yields CDR1 SQVTM and CDR2 ANQGSEA. CDR3 sequence: CSELVFNEQFF. As DNA, the CDR3 is TGCAGCGAACTAGTGTTTAATGAGCAGTTCTTC.

This clonotype was seen repeatedly, ten times or more. The V gene is TRBV3-1, the J gene TRBJ2-6; a possible D gene is TRBD1 (6 bases). Per germline, CDR1 LGHDT and CDR2 YNNKEL (reference sequence). The CDR3 is 17 amino acids. Trimming shortened V by 3 bases and J by 4 bases, and 16 bases separated the two germline ends. The CDR3 loop reads CASSHGYRVEGANVLTF. The CDR3 region has the DNA TGTGCCAGCAGCCATGGATACAGGGTGGAAGGGGCCAACGTCCTGACTTTC.

The chain employs TRBV5-5 and TRBJ2-7; D is undetermined. CDR3 length: 16 residues. Germline V gene sequence: CDR1 SGHKS, CDR2 YYEKEE (reference sequence). Trimming cost V 0 bases and J 2 bases, with 15 bases left between them. CDR3 sequence: CASSLAELTQPYEQYF. The CDR3 DNA follows: TGTGCCAGCAGCTTGGCCGAGCTAACGCAACCCTACGAGCAGTACTTC.

This clonotype came up many times. V is TRBV5-1 and J is TRBJ2-7; 8 bases match TRBD2. The CDR3 length is 17 residues. The trim removed 0 bases at V and 1 base at J, leaving 9 bases unmatched. The germline V gene has CDR1 SGHRS and CDR2 YFSETQ. In nucleotides, the CDR3 is TGCGCCAGCAGCTTGGGATCGGCGGGAGGAGTTTCCTACGAGCAGTACTTC. Translating gives CASSLGSAGGVSYEQYF.

This clonotype was counted at least ten times. This rearrangement joins TRBV29-1 to TRBJ1-1; D not resolved. CDR3 length: 10 residues. The germline V and J ends were trimmed by 7 bases and 2 bases, with 5 bases remaining between them. Germline V CDR1 and CDR2: SQVTM, ANQGSEA. DNA of the CDR3: TGCAGCGCCCGAAACACTGAAGCTTTCTTT. Translated: CSARNTEAFF. The full variable domain, completed using reference TRBV29-1 and TRBJ1-1, is SAVISQKPSRDICQRGTSLTIQCQVDSQVTMMFWYRQQPGQSLTLIATANQGSEATYESGFVIDKFPISRPNLTFSTLTVSNMSPEDSSIYLCSARNTEAFFGQGTRLTVV.

The chain is built from TRBV7-9 and TRBJ1-4; no definite D call. CDR3 length equals 16 residues. Germline-derived CDR1 and CDR2 are SEHNR and FQNEAQ (reference sequence). The germline V and J ends were trimmed by 1 base and 0 bases, with 9 bases remaining between them. CDR3 sequence (DNA): TGTGCCAGCAGCTTAGGACGGACTGCAACTAATGAAAAACTGTTTTTT. It translates to CASSLGRTATNEKLFF. Complete variable domain (other parts from reference TRBV7-9 and TRBJ1-4): DTGVSQNPRHKITKRGQNVTFRCDPISEHNRLYWYRQTLGQGPEFLTYFQNEAQLEKSRLLSDRFSAERPKGSFSTLEIQRTEQGDSAMYLCASSLGRTATNEKLFFGSGTQLSVL.

In its sample, this clonotype was seen many times. The genes are TRBV7-2 and TRBJ2-7; D is unclear. This CDR3 spans 13 amino acids. The V end was cut by 1 base, the J end by 1 base, with 5 bases between. Germline V gene lookup returns CDR1 SGHTA and CDR2 FQGNSA. This CDR3 is CASSLVASYEQYF. CDR3 nucleotide sequence: TGTGCCAGCAGCTTAGTAGCATCCTACGAGCAGTACTTC.

This clonotype was counted many times. The chain joins TRBV20-1 to TRBJ1-4, with D hard to call. This CDR3 contains 14 residues. From germline, CDR1 is DFQATT and CDR2 SNEGSKA (reference sequence). V was cut by 5 bases and J by 1 base, with 11 bases left in between. CDR3 in DNA: TGCAGTGCTCTAAAAAGCCAAACTAATGAAAAACTGTTTTTT. Translation gives CSALKSQTNEKLFF.

Many counts were recorded for this clonotype. The chain uses TRBV6-2 or TRBV6-3 and TRBJ2-1, with 7 bases identical to TRBD1. Trimming cost V 7 bases and J 8 bases; bases outside gene matches: 11. The CDR3 is made up of 14 amino acids. Germline values: CDR1 MNHEY, CDR2 SVGEGT. Written as DNA, the CDR3 is TGTGCCAGCACCACCGGGACAGAGGCCCATGAGCAGTTCTTC. Amino acids: CASTTGTEAHEQFF.

This clonotype was observed many times. The genes are TRBV20-1 and TRBJ2-3; 7 bases are shared with TRBD2. The CDR3 has 14 residues. V lost 7 bases and J lost 4; bases outside the gene matches: 11. CDR1 is DFQATT and CDR2 is SNEGSKA in the germline V gene (reference sequence). This CDR3 reads CSVEEGRGADTQYF. DNA for the CDR3: TGCAGTGTTGAGGAAGGGAGGGGTGCAGATACGCAGTATTTT.

This clonotype has more than one count but fewer than ten. This rearrangement joins TRBV20-1 to TRBJ1-2; D is possibly TRBD1 (5 bases). Germline-derived CDR1 and CDR2 are DFQATT and SNEGSKA (reference sequence). V was clipped by 3 bases and J by 8 bases, with 13 bases between them. The CDR3 covers 12 residues. DNA of the CDR3: TGCAGTGCTAGGCGAGGGGCGGGGGGCTACACCTTC. Residues: CSARRGAGGYTF.

This clonotype occurred many times. V gene TRBV19 combines with J gene TRBJ1-5, with TRBD1 identical over 9 bases. This CDR3 contains 13 residues. V lost 5 bases and J lost 8; bases outside the gene matches: 4. Per the germline V gene, CDR1 is LNHDA and CDR2 is SQIVND (reference sequence). CDR3 sequence: CASSGDRDKPQHF. The CDR3 DNA reads as TGTGCCAGTAGTGGGGACAGGGATAAGCCCCAGCATTTT. The variable domain in full, completed from reference TRBV19 and TRBJ1-5, reads DGGITQSPKYLFRKEGQNVTLSCEQNLNHDAMYWYRQDPGQGLRLIYYSQIVNDFQKGDIAEGYSVSREKKESFPLTVTSAQKNPTAFYLCASSGDRDKPQHFGDGTRLSIL.

Remarks on this clonotype: At one end the junction does not follow the germline gene, possibly because of a read error. The chain links TRBV6-5 to TRBJ1-6; D is uncertain. Germline CDR1 is MNHEY and CDR2 is SVGAGI. The CDR3 is 15 amino acids. The DNA for the CDR3 is TGTGGCAGCAGGATCACCCCTACTCTTCTTTCACCCCTCCACTTT. It specifies CGSRITPTLLSPLHF.

This clonotype occurred many times. This sequence joins TRBV28 and TRBJ2-5, with D perhaps matching TRBD1 or TRBD2 (5 bases each). Trimming pared 6 bases from V and 2 bases from J, leaving 7 bases between. The CDR3 totals 12 residues. CDR1 MDHEN and CDR2 SYDVKM come from the germline V gene. CDR3 sequence reads: CASRGEQETQYF. The DNA of the CDR3 is TGTGCCAGCAGGGGGGAACAAGAGACCCAGTACTTC.

In its sample, this clonotype was seen many times. The gene calls are TRBV5-1 and TRBJ2-5; D perhaps matches TRBD1 (6 bases). This CDR3 spans 14 amino acids. V lost 8 bases and J 4 bases, leaving 18 bases between the germline ends. The V gene's germline CDR1 is SGHRS and CDR2 YFSETQ. In nucleotides, the CDR3 is TGCGCCAGGGGGGCGGATAGCCGCGGAGAGACCCAGTACTTC. The encoded protein is CARGADSRGETQYF.

With respect to this clonotype: It may be a read error: a sequence one base away is much more abundant. V usage is TRBV15 and J usage is TRBJ2-1; 11 bases are shared with TRBD2. CDR1 and CDR2 (germline): LNHNV, YYDKDF (reference sequence). CDR3 size: 19 residues. CDR3 region: CVTSRGGDSGRDFYNEQFF. The CDR3 DNA reads TGTGTCACCAGCAGAGGCGGGGATAGCGGGAGGGATTTCTACAATGAGCAGTTCTTC.

A single count supports this clonotype. The chain combines TRBV7-6 with TRBJ2-3; D might be TRBD1 (6 bases). The CDR3 covers 17 residues. V was trimmed by 2 bases and J by 7 bases, leaving 22 bases between them. Germline V lookup: CDR1 SGHVS, CDR2 FNYEAQ. The CDR3 sequence is CASSLLGGAVGKHTQYF. In DNA form, the CDR3 reads TGTGCCAGCAGCTTATTAGGGGGAGCGGTAGGCAAGCATACGCAGTATTTT.

This clonotype was seen repeatedly, ten times or more. The rearrangement links TRBV28 to TRBJ1-6, with a possible D match to TRBD1 (6 bases). The CDR3 loop spans 18 amino acids. The V and J ends lost 5 bases and 0 bases respectively, with 17 bases between them. Germline V lookup: CDR1 MDHEN, CDR2 SYDVKM. The CDR3 DNA is TGTGCCAGCAGTATACCGGACAGTCCAAGCTCCTATAATTCACCCCTCCACTTT. Its protein is CASSIPDSPSSYNSPLHF. Combining the CDR3 with reference TRBV28 and TRBJ1-6 gives the whole variable domain DVKVTQSSRYLVKRTGEKVFLECVQDMDHENMFWYRQDPGLGLRLIYFSYDVKMKEKGDIPEGYSVSREKKERFSLILESASTNQTSMYLCASSIPDSPSSYNSPLHFGNGTRLTVT.

This clonotype was counted many times. Written as DNA, the CDR3 is TGTGCCAGCAGCCCACGGACTAGCGGGCCAACAGATACGCAGTATTTT. As protein: CASSPRTSGPTDTQYF. V gene TRBV7-2 combines with J gene TRBJ2-3, with 11 bases that match TRBD2. Per germline, CDR1 SGHTA and CDR2 FQGNSA. The junction had 7 bases not matched to a gene; V was cut back by 5 bases and J by 3 bases. The CDR3 extends over 16 amino acids. The full variable domain, in which reference TRBV7-2 and TRBJ2-3 provide the parts outside the CDR3, is GAGVSQSPSNKVTEKGKDVELRCDPISGHTALYWYRQSLGQGLEFLIYFQGNSAPDKSGLPSDRFSAERTGGSVSTLTIQRTQQEDSAVYLCASSPRTSGPTDTQYFGPGTRLTVL.

As DNA, the CDR3 is TGTGCCAGCAGTAACTATGACAGGGTTGGGACCCAGTACTTC. It specifies CASSNYDRVGTQYF. This sequence joins TRBV6-5 and TRBJ2-5; 7 bases fit TRBD1. The CDR3 is 14 amino acids. Germline V gene lookup returns CDR1 MNHEY and CDR2 SVGAGI. V gave up 5 bases and J gave up 7 bases; unmatched junction bases: 10.

This clonotype was seen ten or more times. The rearrangement joins TRBV20-1 to TRBJ2-3; 12 nucleotides align to TRBD2. CDR1 and CDR2 from the germline V gene are DFQATT and SNEGSKA (reference sequence). The junction had 9 bases not matched to a gene; V was cut back by 2 bases and J by 6 bases. The CDR3 length is 16 residues. The CDR3, as DNA: TGCAGTGCTAGATGGGCTAGCGGGAGGGCCAGGGATACGCAGTATTTT. This gives the protein CSARWASGRARDTQYF.